This TCR beta chain appears in the sequencing data of a study of shared clonotypes between healthy human individuals. With V trimmed by 6 bases and J by 2 bases, 4 bases remained unmatched. The CDR3 totals 14 residues. Germline CDR1 is MNHNS and CDR2 is SASEGT. This clone has a handful of counts. Nashville, Tennessee was home to all donors, each a Caucasian adult. When replicate PCRs were run on unsorted PBMC, they used 300 ng DNA, approximately 30,000 T cell genomes. Repertoires were generated with immunoSEQ multiplex PCR, while TCRdb's copy carries only in-frame clones and drops some. The table has about 490,000 clones, about 80% seen once; the top ten hold roughly 12%.

The source is a woman aged 40 to 50 in good health. Some clones in this sample may be carry-over from other donors' samples. The chain links TRBV6-1 to TRBJ1-2, with 9 bases identical to TRBD1. The sequenced sample was PBMCs. The DNA of the CDR3 is TGTGCCAGCAGGGTAGGGACAGGGAACTATGGCTACACCTTC. The encoded protein is CASRVGTGNYGYTF.